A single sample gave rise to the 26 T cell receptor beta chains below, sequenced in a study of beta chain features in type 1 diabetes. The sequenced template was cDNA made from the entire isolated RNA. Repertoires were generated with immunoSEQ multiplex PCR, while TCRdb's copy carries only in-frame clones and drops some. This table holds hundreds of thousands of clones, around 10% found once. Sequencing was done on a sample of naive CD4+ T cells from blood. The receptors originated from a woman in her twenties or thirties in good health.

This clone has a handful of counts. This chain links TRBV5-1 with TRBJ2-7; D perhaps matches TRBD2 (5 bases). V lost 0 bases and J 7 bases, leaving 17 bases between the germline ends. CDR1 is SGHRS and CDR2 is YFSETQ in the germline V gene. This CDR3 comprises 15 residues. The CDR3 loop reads CASSLANARGWEQYF. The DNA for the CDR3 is TGCGCCAGCAGCTTGGCCAACGCCCGAGGGTGGGAGCAGTACTTC.

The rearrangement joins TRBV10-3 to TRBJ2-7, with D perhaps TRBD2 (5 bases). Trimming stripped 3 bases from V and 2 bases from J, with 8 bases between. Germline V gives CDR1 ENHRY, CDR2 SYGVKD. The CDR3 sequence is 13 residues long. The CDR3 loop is CAISETGTYEQYF. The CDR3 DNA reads TGTGCCATCAGTGAAACCGGGACCTACGAGCAGTACTTC.

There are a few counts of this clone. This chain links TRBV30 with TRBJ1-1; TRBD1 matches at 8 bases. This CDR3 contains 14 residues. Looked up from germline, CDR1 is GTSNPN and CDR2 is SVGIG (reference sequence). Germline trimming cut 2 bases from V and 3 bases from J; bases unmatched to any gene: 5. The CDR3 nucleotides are TGTGCCTGGAGTCCTGGACAGGGTGACACTGAAGCTTTCTTT. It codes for CAWSPGQGDTEAFF.

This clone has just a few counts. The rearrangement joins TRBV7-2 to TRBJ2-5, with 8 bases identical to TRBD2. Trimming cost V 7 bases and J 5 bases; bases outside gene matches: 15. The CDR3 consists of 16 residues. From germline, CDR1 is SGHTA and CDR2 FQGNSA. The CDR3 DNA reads TGTGCCAGCACCCATCCAGCGGGAGACGTCGGGGAGACCCAGTACTTC. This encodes CASTHPAGDVGETQYF.

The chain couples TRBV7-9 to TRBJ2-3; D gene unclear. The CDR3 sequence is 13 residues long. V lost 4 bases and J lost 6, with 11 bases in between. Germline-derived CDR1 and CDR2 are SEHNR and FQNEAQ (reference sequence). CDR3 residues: CASSSALGDTQYF. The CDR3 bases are TGTGCCAGCAGCTCAGCCCTCGGGGATACGCAGTATTTT.

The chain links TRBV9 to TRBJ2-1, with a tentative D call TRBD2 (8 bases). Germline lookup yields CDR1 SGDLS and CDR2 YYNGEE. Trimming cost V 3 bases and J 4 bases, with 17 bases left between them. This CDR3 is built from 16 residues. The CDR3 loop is CASSARVAGQYNEQFF. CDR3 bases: TGTGCCAGCAGCGCCCGGGTAGCGGGACAGTACAATGAGCAGTTCTTC.

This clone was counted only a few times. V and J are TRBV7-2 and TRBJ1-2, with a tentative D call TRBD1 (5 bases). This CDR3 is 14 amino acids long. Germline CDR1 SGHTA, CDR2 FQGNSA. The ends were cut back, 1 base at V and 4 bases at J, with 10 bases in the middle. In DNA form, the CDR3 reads TGTGCCAGCAGCTTAGGCAGGGTGCGCTATGGCTACACCTTC. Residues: CASSLGRVRYGYTF.

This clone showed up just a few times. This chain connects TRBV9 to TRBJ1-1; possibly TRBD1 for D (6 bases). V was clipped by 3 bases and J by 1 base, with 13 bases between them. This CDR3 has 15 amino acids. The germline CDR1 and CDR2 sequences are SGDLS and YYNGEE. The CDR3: CASSAPRGANTEAFF. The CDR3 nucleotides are TGTGCCAGCAGCGCCCCTCGGGGGGCGAACACTGAAGCTTTCTTT.

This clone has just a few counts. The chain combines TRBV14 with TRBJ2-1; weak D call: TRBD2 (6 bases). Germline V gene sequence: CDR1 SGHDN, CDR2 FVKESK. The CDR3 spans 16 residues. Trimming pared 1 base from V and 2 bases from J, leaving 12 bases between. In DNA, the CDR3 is TGTGCCAGCAGCCAAGGTGCGGGGCTTCCCTACAATGAGCAGTTCTTC. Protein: CASSQGAGLPYNEQFF. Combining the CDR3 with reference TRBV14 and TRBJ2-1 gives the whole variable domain EAGVTQFPSHSVIEKGQTVTLRCDPISGHDNLYWYRRVMGKEIKFLLHFVKESKQDESGMPNNRFLAERTGGTYSTLKVQPAELEDSGVYFCASSQGAGLPYNEQFFGPGTRLTVL.

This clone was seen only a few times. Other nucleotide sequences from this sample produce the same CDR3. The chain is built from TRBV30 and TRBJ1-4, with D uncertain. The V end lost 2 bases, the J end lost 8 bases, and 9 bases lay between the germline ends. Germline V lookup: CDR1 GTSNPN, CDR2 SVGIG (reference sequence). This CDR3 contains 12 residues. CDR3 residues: CAWSTGGEKLFF. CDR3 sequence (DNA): TGTGCCTGGAGTACGGGAGGGGAAAAACTGTTTTTT.

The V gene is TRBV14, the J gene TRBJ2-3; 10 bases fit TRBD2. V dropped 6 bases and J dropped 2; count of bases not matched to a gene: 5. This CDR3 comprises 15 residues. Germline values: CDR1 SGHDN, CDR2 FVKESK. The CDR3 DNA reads TGTGCCAGCAGTTTGGGACTAGCGATCACAGATACGCAGTATTTT. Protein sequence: CASSLGLAITDTQYF.

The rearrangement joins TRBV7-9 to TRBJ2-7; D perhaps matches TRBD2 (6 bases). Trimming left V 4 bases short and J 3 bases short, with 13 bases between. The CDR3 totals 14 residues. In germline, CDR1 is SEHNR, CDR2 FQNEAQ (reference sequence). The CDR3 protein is CASSSGTGNYEQYF. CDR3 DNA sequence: TGTGCCAGCAGCTCCGGGACTGGGAACTACGAGCAGTACTTC.

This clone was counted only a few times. CDR3 residues: CASSQDPDRPDGELFF. The CDR3 region has the DNA TGCGCCAGCAGCCAAGATCCGGACAGGCCGGACGGGGAGCTGTTTTTT. The V gene is TRBV4-3, the J gene TRBJ2-2, with 7 bases matching TRBD1. The CDR3 contains 16 residues. Losses at the gene ends were 0 bases for V and 7 bases for J; bases not matched to a gene: 8. The germline V gene has CDR1 LGHNA and CDR2 YSLEER.

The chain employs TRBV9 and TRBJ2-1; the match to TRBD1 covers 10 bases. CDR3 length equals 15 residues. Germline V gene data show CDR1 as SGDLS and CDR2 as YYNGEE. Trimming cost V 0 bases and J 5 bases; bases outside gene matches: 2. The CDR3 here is CASSVAGQGNNEQFF. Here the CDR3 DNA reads TGTGCCAGCAGCGTAGCGGGACAGGGGAACAATGAGCAGTTCTTC.

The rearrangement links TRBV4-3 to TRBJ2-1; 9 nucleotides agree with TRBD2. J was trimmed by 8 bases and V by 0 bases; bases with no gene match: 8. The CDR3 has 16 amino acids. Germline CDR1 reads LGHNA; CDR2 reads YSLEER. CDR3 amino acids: CASSQDRAGGFDEQFF. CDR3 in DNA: TGCGCCAGCAGCCAAGATAGGGCGGGAGGGTTCGATGAGCAGTTCTTC.

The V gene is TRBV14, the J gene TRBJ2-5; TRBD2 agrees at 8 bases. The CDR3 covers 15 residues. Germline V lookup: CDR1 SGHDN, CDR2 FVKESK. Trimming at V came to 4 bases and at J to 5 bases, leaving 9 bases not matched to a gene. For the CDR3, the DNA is TGTGCCAGCAGCCTCCGACCCGGGAGGGGGGAGACCCAGTACTTC. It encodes CASSLRPGRGETQYF. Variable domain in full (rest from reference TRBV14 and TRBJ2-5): EAGVTQFPSHSVIEKGQTVTLRCDPISGHDNLYWYRRVMGKEIKFLLHFVKESKQDESGMPNNRFLAERTGGTYSTLKVQPAELEDSGVYFCASSLRPGRGETQYFGPGTRLLVL.

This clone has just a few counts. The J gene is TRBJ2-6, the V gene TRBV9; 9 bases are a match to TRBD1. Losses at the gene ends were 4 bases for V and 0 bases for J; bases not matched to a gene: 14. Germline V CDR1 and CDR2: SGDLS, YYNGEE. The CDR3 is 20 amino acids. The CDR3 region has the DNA TGTGCCAGCAGCACCAACATTAGGGGACAGGGCAACTCTGGGGCCAACGTCCTGACTTTC. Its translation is CASSTNIRGQGNSGANVLTF.

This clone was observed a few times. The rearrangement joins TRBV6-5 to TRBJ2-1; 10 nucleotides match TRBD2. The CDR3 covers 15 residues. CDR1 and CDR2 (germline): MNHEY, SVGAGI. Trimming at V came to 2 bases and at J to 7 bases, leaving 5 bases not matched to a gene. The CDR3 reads CASSYLAGEWNEQFF. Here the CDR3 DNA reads TGTGCCAGCAGTTACCTAGCGGGAGAATGGAATGAGCAGTTCTTC.

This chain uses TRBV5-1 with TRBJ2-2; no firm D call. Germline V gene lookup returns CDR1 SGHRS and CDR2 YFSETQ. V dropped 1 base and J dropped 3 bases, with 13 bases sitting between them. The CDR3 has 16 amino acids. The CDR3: CASSLSIRSYTGELFF. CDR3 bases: TGCGCCAGCAGCTTGTCCATCAGGTCCTACACCGGGGAGCTGTTTTTT.

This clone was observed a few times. CDR3 bases: TGTGCCAGCACCTTACTGATGGGAGGGCCAGATACGCAGTATTTT. This codes for CASTLLMGGPDTQYF. The J gene is TRBJ2-3, the V gene TRBV6-6; 7 bases are a match to TRBD2. J was trimmed by 4 bases and V by 7 bases; bases with no gene match: 11. Germline assignment: CDR1 MNHNY and CDR2 SVGAGI (reference sequence). The CDR3 contains 15 residues.

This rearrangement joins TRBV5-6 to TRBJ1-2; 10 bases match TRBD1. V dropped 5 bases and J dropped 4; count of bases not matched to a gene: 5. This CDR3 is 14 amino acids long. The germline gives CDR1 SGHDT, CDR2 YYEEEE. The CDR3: CASRARDRGYGYTF. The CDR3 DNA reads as TGTGCCAGCAGGGCTCGGGACAGGGGCTATGGCTACACCTTC.

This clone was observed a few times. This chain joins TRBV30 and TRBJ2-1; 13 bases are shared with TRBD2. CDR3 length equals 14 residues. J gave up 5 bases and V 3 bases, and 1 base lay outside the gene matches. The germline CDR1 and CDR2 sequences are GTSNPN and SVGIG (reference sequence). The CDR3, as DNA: TGTGCCTGGAGAGGACTAGCGGGGGACAATGAGCAGTTCTTC. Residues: CAWRGLAGDNEQFF.

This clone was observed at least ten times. The CDR3 DNA reads TGTGCCAGCAGTCCTCCAGTCTCTGGGGCCAACGTCCTGACTTTC. As protein: CASSPPVSGANVLTF. The rearrangement joins TRBV7-9 to TRBJ2-6; D not certain. This CDR3 comprises 15 residues. V lost 6 bases, J lost 0 bases, and 9 bases lay in between. The germline V gene has CDR1 SEHNR and CDR2 FQNEAQ (reference sequence).

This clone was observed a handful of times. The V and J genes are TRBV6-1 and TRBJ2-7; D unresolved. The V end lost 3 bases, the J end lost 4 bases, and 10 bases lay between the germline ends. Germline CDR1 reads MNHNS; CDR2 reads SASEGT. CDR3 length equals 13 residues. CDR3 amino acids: CASSDQTWYEQYF. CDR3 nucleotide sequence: TGTGCCAGCAGTGATCAGACATGGTACGAGCAGTACTTC.

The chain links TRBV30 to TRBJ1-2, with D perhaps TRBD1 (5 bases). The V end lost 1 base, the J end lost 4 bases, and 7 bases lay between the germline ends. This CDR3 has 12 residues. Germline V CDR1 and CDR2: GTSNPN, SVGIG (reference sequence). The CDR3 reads CAWSEGLYGYTF. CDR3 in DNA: TGTGCCTGGAGTGAGGGACTCTATGGCTACACCTTC. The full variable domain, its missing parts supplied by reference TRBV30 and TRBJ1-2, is SQTIHQWPATLVQPVGSPLSLECTVEGTSNPNLYWYRQAAGRGLQLLFYSVGIGQISSEVPQNLSASRPQDRQFILSSKKLLLSDSGFYLCAWSEGLYGYTFGSGTRLTVV.

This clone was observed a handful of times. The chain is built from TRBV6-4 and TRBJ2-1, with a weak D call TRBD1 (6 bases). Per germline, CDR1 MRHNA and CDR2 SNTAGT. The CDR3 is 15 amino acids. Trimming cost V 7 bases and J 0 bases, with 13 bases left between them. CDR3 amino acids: CASKETGSSYNEQFF. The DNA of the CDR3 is TGTGCCAGCAAAGAAACAGGGAGCTCCTACAATGAGCAGTTCTTC.